This T cell receptor beta chain derives from a study of blood T cell repertoires in COVID-19. In the study overall: Some COVID-19 samples were acute and others convalescent; all came from the United States, Italy and Spain. Sources were T cells, B-cell-depleted T cells, or PBMCs; the material itself was cDNA or gDNA.

Original analysis: Cell counts per sample came from amplifying reference gene primers. Generated by immunoSEQ multiplex PCR, the TCRdb table keeps only in-frame clones and is missing some. The V and J calls and the clone size are those of that table, but D and trimming were determined from the DNA. The sample lists around 43,000 clones, around 85% seen once, with around 31% in the top ten. Germline CDR1 is MNHEY and CDR2 is SMNVEV (reference sequence). Trimming at V came to 4 bases and at J to 8 bases, leaving 20 bases not matched to a gene. CDR3 length: 19 amino acids. This receptor was obtained from an elderly woman with acute or convalescent COVID-19. Sequenced input: peripheral blood. The J gene is TRBJ2-2, the V gene TRBV27, with 9 bases matching TRBD1. DNA for the CDR3: TGTGCCAGCAGTTCAATCGTACTGGACAGGGGACTCAAGAGGGGGGAGCTGTTTTTT. Its protein is CASSSIVLDRGLKRGELFF.